The rows below give T cell receptor beta chains drawn from one sample of a study of blood T cell repertoires in COVID-19. TCRdb's copy holds only in-frame clones and misses some; the assay was immunoSEQ multiplex PCR. The sample includes about 310,000 clones, 87% of them seen just once. Sequenced sample: peripheral blood. The receptors stem from a woman aged 45 to 65 who had recovered from COVID-19. The CDR3 runs from the conserved cysteine through the conserved F or W. A D gene is named only where the DNA matches it firmly.

CDR3aa,d_gene,v_gene
CASSLVRGRVAEAFF,TRBD1,TRBV27
CASSPGQVAVRTNTEAFF,NA,TRBV18
CASSLGTGVEKLFF,TRBD1,TRBV5-1
CASSARTGGGNTEAFF,TRBD1,TRBV5-4
CASSLVGTAPYEQYF,TRBD1,TRBV5-5
CASSMRTAIGFREQYF,NA,TRBV6-2/TRBV6-3
CASTGQLNTEAFF,NA,TRBV5-4
CASSPNRQGAQDYGYTF,TRBD1,TRBV18
CASSLGAPSTDTQYF,NA,TRBV7-2
CASSLEAQGSGYTF,NA,TRBV7-2
CASSLGPGQGNTGELFF,TRBD1,TRBV19
CASSQSTGRQTQYF,TRBD1,TRBV23-1
CASSFGGEQYF,NA,TRBV5-1
CASRPEEGAQYF,NA,TRBV6-2/TRBV6-3
CASSSHSGGEQYF,TRBD1,TRBV3-1/TRBV3-2
CASSDQTNTEAFF,NA,TRBV11-2
CASRRFSTGETQYF,NA,TRBV28
CASSQGIWRQTSGANVLTF,NA,TRBV11-2
CASSLAPSRLGAYEQYF,NA,TRBV7-6
CASSHPTGDGPGYTF,TRBD1,TRBV6-5
CASSSYGYTF,NA,TRBV2
CASSLAGGGNTEAFF,NA,TRBV7-2
CASSLGGNTGELFF,NA,TRBV5-4
CASSWSSGVQETQYF,TRBD2,TRBV7-2
CASSVLGGLYNEQFF,NA,TRBV9
CASSPRDRGGGEAFF,TRBD1,TRBV4-3
CASSFGENTEAFF,NA,TRBV12-3/TRBV12-4
CASSLVYGEDSPLHF,NA,TRBV5-6
CASSLIASSGANVLTF,NA,TRBV27
CASSLGLASANTGELFF,NA,TRBV28
CASSWGANTEAFF,NA,TRBV7-9
CASSRVGQGGQPQHF,TRBD1,TRBV2
CATARTGVGETQYF,TRBD1,TRBV9
CASSPQRDLTSGTLANTGELFF,NA,TRBV21-1
CASANPGSIYGYTF,NA,TRBV28
CASSIGRGEEQYF,NA,TRBV19
CASSSSGAGELFF,NA,TRBV11-3
CASSQEAGGNTIYF,NA,TRBV4-3
CASSLFSGGSALETQYF,NA,TRBV7-6
CASSQTVNTEAFF,NA,TRBV5-5
CASSLDGQGRTEAFF,TRBD1,TRBV19
CASSPYRVPYEQYF,NA,TRBV14
CASSLVWGLGKNIQYF,NA,TRBV5-5
CASSWYGQGRETQYF,TRBD1,TRBV5-5
CASSPPPGVGNIQYF,NA,TRBV28